This note documents a single T cell receptor (beta chain) sequence. Its specificity is not known. The data were obtained in a study of siplizumab effects on memory and regulatory T cells. The repertoire was sequenced with immunoSEQ multiplex PCR; TCRdb's copy has only in-frame clones and lacks some. The top ten hold about 0.32% of the sample, which has under 130,000 clones, about 92% seen once. The germline CDR1 and CDR2 sequences are MNHEY and SVGAGI. CDR3 length equals 14 residues. V lost 2 bases and J lost 4, with 9 bases in between. Study conclusions and caveats: Most alloreactive clones went unmapped to unstimulated subsets; only a minor fraction mapped. The study found that siplizumab significantly reduced alloreactive sequences traceable to unstimulated CD4+ memory cells. In unstimulated cells, naive T cells appeared more diverse than memory T cells and seemed major alloresponse contributors.

The sequence derives from a human donor in good health. Sequencing was performed on CD4+ T cells sorted from blood. The chain joins TRBV6-5 to TRBJ1-5; D uncertain. The CDR3 DNA reads as TGTGCCAGCAGTTACACCCCCTGGAATCAGCCCCAGCATTTT. Translation: CASSYTPWNQPQHF.